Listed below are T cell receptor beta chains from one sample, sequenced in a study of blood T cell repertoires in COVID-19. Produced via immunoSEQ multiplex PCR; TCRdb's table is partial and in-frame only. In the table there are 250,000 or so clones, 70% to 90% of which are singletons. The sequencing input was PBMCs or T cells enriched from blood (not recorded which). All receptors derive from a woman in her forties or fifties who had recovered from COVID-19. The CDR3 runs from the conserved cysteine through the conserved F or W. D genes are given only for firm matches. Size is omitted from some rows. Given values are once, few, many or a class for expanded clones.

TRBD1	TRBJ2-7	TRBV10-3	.	TGTGCCATCAGCCGACAGGGGGCGCAGGTCTACGAGCAGTACTTC	CAISRQGAQVYEQYF
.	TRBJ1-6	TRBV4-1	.	TGCGCCAGCAGCCAAAAAGGCCGGGGGAATTCACCCCTCCACTTT	CASSQKGRGNSPLHF
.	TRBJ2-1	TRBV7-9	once	TGTGCCAGCAGCTTAGCCACACCTGTGAATGAGCAGTTCTTC	CASSLATPVNEQFF
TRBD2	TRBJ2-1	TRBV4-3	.	TGCGCCAGCAGCCAAGCTAGCGGGATTGAAAATGGAGAGCAGTTCTTC	CASSQASGIENGEQFF
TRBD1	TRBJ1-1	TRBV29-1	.	TGCAGCGTTGTGGGGACAGAGAACACTGAAGCTTTCTTT	CSVVGTENTEAFF
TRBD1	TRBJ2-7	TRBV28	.	TGTGCCAGCAGGGCAGGGACAGGGCTCTACGAGCAGTACTTC	CASRAGTGLYEQYF
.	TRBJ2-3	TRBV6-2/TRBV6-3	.	TGTGCCAGCAGTTCCCGAGGGCAGTCCCTCACAGATACGCAGTATTTT	CASSSRGQSLTDTQYF
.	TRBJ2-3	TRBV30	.	TGTGCCTGGAGTGTCCTTCGGACTCAAGGGACAGATACGCAGTATTTT	CAWSVLRTQGTDTQYF
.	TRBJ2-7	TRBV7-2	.	TGTGCCAGCAGCGCGATAACAGGGTACGAGCAGTACTTC	CASSAITGYEQYF
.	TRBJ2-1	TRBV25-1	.	TGTGCCAGCAGGGAACCCGGGGGGCTTCACAATGAGCAGTTCTTC	CASREPGGLHNEQFF
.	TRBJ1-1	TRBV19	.	TGTGCCAGTAGTACCAGGGAGGGCGCTGAAGCTTTCTTT	CASSTREGAEAFF
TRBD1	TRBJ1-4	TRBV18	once	TGTGCCAGCTCGTTGACAGGGCAGGAAAAACTGTTTTTT	CASSLTGQEKLFF
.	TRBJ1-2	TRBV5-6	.	TGTGCCAGCAGCTTAGGTAGCGGGGGCAGCTATGGCTACACCTTC	CASSLGSGGSYGYTF
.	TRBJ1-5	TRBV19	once	TGTGCCAGTAGTGGAGGGACTGCGGAGCCCCAGCATTTT	CASSGGTAEPQHF
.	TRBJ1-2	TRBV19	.	TGTGCCAGTAGTCCCTCCTTCTCTAACTATGGCTACACCTTC	CASSPSFSNYGYTF
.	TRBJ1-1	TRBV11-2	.	TGTGCCAGCAGCCCCTCGGGGGTAAGGACTGAAGCTTTCTTT	CASSPSGVRTEAFF
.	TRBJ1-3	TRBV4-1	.	TGCGCCAGCAGCCAAGATACGGGGAGGGGAAACACCATATATTTT	CASSQDTGRGNTIYF
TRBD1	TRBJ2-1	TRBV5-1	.	TGCGCCAGCAGCAACCCGGTAGGGACAGGAGATTACAATGAGCAGTTCTTC	CASSNPVGTGDYNEQFF
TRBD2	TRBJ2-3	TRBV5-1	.	TGCGCCAGCAGCATACGGACTAGCGGGAGTTTCGCAGATACGCAGTATTTT	CASSIRTSGSFADTQYF
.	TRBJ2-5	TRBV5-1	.	TGCGCCAGCAGCTCGACACTTGGGGAGACCCAGTACTTC	CASSSTLGETQYF
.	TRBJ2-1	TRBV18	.	TGTGCCAGCTCATTACAGGATACCCCCTACAATGAGCAGTTCTTC	CASSLQDTPYNEQFF
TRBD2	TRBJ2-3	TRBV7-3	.	TGTGCCAGCAGCTTAGTATCCGGGACTAGCGGGAGAAGACAGTATTTT	CASSLVSGTSGRRQYF
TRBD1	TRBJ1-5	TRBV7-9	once	TGTGCCAGCAGCCTGGGACAGGGCAATCAGCCCCAGCATTTT	CASSLGQGNQPQHF
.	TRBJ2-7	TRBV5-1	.	TGCGCCAGCAGCTTGGAAGGGGGAAGCTCCTACGAGCAGTACTTC	CASSLEGGSSYEQYF
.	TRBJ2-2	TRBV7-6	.	TGTGCCAGCAGCTCAGGGTTATCCGGGGAGCTGTTTTTT	CASSSGLSGELFF
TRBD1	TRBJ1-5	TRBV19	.	TGTGCCAGTAGTACAAACAGGGGGCGAGAGGTCGGCGGTGTTAATCAGCCCCAGCATTTT	CASSTNRGREVGGVNQPQHF
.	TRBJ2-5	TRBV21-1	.	TGTGCCCTAAAGCAAAGTGGGGGGATGGGGGACTTCCGTGAGACCCAGTACTTC	CALKQSGGMGDFRETQYF
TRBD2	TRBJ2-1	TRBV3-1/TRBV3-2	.	TGTGCCAGCACCCCAGGGGAGCGGGAGTACAATGAGCAGTTCTTC	CASTPGEREYNEQFF
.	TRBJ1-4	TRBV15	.	TGTGCCACCAGCACCCTAGGGGGACAAGGTGGGGCTAATGAAAAACTGTTTTTT	CATSTLGGQGGANEKLFF
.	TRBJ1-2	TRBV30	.	TGTGCCTGGAGCCCGGTTATGGTGGATGGCTACACCTTC	CAWSPVMVDGYTF
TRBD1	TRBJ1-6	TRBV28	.	TGTGCCAGCAGTTCCCTCCGGGACAGGGAAAATTCACCCCTCCACTTT	CASSSLRDRENSPLHF
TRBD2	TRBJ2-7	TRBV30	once	TGTGCCTGGCGGGCCCTAGCGGGTCTTACCTACGAGCAGTACTTC	CAWRALAGLTYEQYF
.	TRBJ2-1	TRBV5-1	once	TGCGCCAGCAGCCCTCAGGGGCTATCCGGGTTCTCCTACAATGAGCAGTTCTTC	CASSPQGLSGFSYNEQFF
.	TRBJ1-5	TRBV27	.	TGTGCCAGCAGGGCCTCGCTTAGCAATCAGCCCCAGCATTTT	CASRASLSNQPQHF
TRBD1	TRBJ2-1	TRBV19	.	TGTGCCAGTAGTATAGTCAGAACAGGGGCCTCCTACAATGAGCAGTTCTTC	CASSIVRTGASYNEQFF
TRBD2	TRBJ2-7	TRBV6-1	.	TGTGCCAGCAGTGGAAGACCTAGCGGGACTACCTACGAGCAGTACTTC	CASSGRPSGTTYEQYF
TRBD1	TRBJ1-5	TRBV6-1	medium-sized	TGTGCCAGCAGTGAAACATCCGGGACAGGAGCCCAGCCCCAGCATTTT	CASSETSGTGAQPQHF
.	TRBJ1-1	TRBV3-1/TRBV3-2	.	TGTGCCAGCAGCTTACAGGGTGAAGCTTTCTTT	CASSLQGEAFF
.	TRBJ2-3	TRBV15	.	TGTGCCACCAGCAGAGATAGACTAGGGGTCACAGATACGCAGTATTTT	CATSRDRLGVTDTQYF
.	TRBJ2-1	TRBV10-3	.	TGTGCCATCAGTGTCGACAATCAGAGTGAGCAGTTCTTC	CAISVDNQSEQFF
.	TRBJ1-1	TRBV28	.	TGTGCCAGCAGTTTCGGGGGGGTCGACACTGAAGCTTTCTTT	CASSFGGVDTEAFF
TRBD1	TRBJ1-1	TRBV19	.	TGTGCCAGTAGCCCAAACAGGGGGCGGACTGAAGCTTTCTTT	CASSPNRGRTEAFF
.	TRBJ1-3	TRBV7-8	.	TGTGCCAGCAGCTTAGAGCGGATCCCCTCTGGAAACACCATATATTTT	CASSLERIPSGNTIYF
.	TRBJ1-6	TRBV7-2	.	TGTGCCAGCAGCTTTTGGAGTAACCCAACCTATAATTCACCCCTCCACTTT	CASSFWSNPTYNSPLHF
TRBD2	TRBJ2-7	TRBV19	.	TGTGCCAGTAGTCCCTCGGGCGGGAGCGCTTACGAGCAGTACTTC	CASSPSGGSAYEQYF
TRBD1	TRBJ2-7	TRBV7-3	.	TGTGCCAGCAGCGACAGGGGGCCTCTAAGCGAGCAGTACTTC	CASSDRGPLSEQYF
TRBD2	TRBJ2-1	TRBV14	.	TGTGCCAGCAGCCAGGCTAGCGGCGCCAATGAGCAGTTCTTC	CASSQASGANEQFF
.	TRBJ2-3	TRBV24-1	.	TGTGCCACCAGTGATTTCGTTACAGATACGCAGTATTTT	CATSDFVTDTQYF
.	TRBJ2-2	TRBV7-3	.	TGTGCCAGCAGCTTAGCAGGTTTAGCGGCCGGGGAGCTGTTTTTT	CASSLAGLAAGELFF